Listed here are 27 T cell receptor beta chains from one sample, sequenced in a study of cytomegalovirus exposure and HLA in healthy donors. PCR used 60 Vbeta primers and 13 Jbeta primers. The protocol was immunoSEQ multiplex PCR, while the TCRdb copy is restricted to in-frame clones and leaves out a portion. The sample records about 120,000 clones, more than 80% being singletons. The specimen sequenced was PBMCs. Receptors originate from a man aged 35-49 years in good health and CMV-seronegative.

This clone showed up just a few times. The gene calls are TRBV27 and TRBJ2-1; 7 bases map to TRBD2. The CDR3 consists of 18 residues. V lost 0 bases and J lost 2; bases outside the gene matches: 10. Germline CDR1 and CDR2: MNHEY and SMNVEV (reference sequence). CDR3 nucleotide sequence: TGTGCCAGCAGTTTATCGAAACCGGGACTATCGACCTACAATGAGCAGTTCTTC. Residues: CASSLSKPGLSTYNEQFF.

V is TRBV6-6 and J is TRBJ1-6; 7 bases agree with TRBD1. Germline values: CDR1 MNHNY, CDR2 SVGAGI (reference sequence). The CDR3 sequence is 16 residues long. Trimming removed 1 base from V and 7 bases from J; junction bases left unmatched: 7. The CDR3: CASSYYGGGTNSPLHF. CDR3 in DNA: TGTGCCAGCAGTTACTATGGAGGGGGCACGAATTCACCCCTCCACTTT.

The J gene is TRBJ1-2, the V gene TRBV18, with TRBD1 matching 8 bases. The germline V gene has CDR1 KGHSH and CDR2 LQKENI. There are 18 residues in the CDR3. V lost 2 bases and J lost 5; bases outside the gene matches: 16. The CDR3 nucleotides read TGTGCCAGCTCACCAAATCTATCGGGGACAGGAACAAAATATGGCTACACCTTC. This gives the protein CASSPNLSGTGTKYGYTF.

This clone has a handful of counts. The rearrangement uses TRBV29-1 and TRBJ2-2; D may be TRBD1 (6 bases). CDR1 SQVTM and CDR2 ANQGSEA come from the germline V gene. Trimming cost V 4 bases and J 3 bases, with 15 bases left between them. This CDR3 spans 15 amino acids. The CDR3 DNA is TGCAGCGTTGGAGGGGGTAGGGAAGACACCGGGGAGCTGTTTTTT. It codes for CSVGGGREDTGELFF.

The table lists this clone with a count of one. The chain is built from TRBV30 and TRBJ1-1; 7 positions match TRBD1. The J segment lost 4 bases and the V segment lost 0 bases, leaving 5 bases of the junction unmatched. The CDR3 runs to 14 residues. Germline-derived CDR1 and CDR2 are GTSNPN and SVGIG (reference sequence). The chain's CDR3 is CAWSVRGRFTEAFF. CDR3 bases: TGTGCCTGGAGTGTAAGGGGGCGGTTCACTGAAGCTTTCTTT.

The CDR3 protein is CASSLTAGGPGDTQYF. CDR3 in DNA: TGTGCCAGCAGCTTAACAGCGGGGGGGCCGGGAGATACGCAGTATTTT. The chain uses TRBV7-2 and TRBJ2-3, with 10 nucleotides matching TRBD2. The germline V gene has CDR1 SGHTA and CDR2 FQGNSA. J lost 5 bases, V lost 2 bases, and 7 bases had no gene match. This CDR3 contains 16 residues.

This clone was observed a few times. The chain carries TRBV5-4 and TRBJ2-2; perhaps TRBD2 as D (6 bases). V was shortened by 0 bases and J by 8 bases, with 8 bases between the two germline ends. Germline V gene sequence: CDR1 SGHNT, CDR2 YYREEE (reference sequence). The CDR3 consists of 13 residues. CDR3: CASSLEGLGELFF. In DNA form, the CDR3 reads TGTGCCAGCAGCTTGGAGGGACTGGGGGAGCTGTTTTTT.

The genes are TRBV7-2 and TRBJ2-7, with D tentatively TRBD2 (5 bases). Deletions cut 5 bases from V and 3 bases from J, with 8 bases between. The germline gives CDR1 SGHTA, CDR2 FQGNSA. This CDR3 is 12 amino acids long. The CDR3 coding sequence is TGTGCCAGCAGCCACGGACTCTACGAGCAGTACTTC. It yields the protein CASSHGLYEQYF.

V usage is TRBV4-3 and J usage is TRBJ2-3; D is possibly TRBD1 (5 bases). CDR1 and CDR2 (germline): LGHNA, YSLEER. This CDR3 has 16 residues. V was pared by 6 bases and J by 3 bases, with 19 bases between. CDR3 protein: CASSHVAGSSTDTQYF. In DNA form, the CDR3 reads TGCGCCAGCAGTCATGTGGCAGGGTCAAGTACAGATACGCAGTATTTT.

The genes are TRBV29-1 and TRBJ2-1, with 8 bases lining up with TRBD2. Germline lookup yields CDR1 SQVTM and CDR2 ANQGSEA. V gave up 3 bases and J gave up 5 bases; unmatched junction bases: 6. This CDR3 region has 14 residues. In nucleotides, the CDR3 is TGCAGCGTTGACTTTAGCGGGACTAACAATGAGCAGTTCTTC. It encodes CSVDFSGTNNEQFF.

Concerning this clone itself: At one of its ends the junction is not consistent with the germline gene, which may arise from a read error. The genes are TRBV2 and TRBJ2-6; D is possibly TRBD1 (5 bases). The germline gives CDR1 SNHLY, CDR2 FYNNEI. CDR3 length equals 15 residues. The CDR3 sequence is CASSVVGPGANGLTF. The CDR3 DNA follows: TGTGCCAGCAGTGTTGTAGGGCCTGGGGCCAACGGCCTGACTTTC.

CDR3 nucleotide sequence: TGTGCCAGCGCCGATCCAGGGAACCTTGGCTACACCTTC. It encodes CASADPGNLGYTF. The rearrangement joins TRBV2 to TRBJ1-2; perhaps TRBD1 as D (5 bases). Trimming cost V 8 bases and J 7 bases, with 17 bases left between them. Germline V lookup: CDR1 SNHLY, CDR2 FYNNEI. This CDR3 is 13 amino acids long. The full variable domain, in which reference TRBV2 and TRBJ1-2 provide the parts outside the CDR3, is EPEVTQTPSHQVTQMGQEVILRCVPISNHLYFYWYRQILGQKVEFLVSFYNNEISEKSEIFDDQFSVERPDGSNFTLKIRSTKLEDSAMYFCASADPGNLGYTFGSGTRLTVV.

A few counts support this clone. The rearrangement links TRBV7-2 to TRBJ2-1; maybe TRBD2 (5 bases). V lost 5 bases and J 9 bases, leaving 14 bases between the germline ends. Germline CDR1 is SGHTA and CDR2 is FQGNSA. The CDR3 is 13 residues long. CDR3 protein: CASSRIGRGEQFF. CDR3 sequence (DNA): TGTGCCAGCAGCCGAATAGGTCGGGGTGAGCAGTTCTTC.

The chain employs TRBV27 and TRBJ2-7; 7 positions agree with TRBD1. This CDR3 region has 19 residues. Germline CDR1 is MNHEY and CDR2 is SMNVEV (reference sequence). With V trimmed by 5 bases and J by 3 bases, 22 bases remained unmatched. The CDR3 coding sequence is TGTGCCAGCAGTACCACAAAGGGCCGGTTTGTGGGACAGTACTACGAGCAGTACTTC. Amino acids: CASSTTKGRFVGQYYEQYF.

Here the CDR3 reads CASWGPQAYEQYF. CDR3 DNA: TGTGCCAGCTGGGGCCCACAAGCCTACGAGCAGTACTTC. The genes are TRBV7-9 and TRBJ2-7; weak D call: TRBD1 (5 bases). The CDR3 totals 13 residues. V lost 8 bases and J lost 2, with 13 bases in between. CDR1 and CDR2 (germline): SEHNR, FQNEAQ (reference sequence).

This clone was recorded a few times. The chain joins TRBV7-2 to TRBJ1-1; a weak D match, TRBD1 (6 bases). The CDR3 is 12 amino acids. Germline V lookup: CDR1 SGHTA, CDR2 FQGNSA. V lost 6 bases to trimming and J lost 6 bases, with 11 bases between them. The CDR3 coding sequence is TGTGCCAGCAGGGGAGGGGGGTCTGAAGCTTTCTTT. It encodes CASRGGGSEAFF. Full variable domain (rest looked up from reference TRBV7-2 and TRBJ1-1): GAGVSQSPSNKVTEKGKDVELRCDPISGHTALYWYRQSLGQGLEFLIYFQGNSAPDKSGLPSDRFSAERTGGSVSTLTIQRTQQEDSAVYLCASRGGGSEAFFGQGTRLTVV.

DNA of the CDR3: TGTGCCAGCAGCCCCTCGGGGTACAGAGGCCAAGAGACCCAGTACTTC. Its protein product is CASSPSGYRGQETQYF. The chain recombines TRBV27 with TRBJ2-5; D might be TRBD2 (5 bases). Trimming stripped 6 bases from V and 1 base from J, with 18 bases between. This CDR3 has 16 residues. Germline assignment: CDR1 MNHEY and CDR2 SMNVEV (reference sequence).

CDR3 sequence (DNA): TGTGCCAGCAGTTCACCGGGACTAGCGGGGGACTACAATGAGCAGTTCTTC. Protein product: CASSSPGLAGDYNEQFF. The chain employs TRBV27 and TRBJ2-1; 14 positions agree with TRBD2. The CDR3 has 17 residues. CDR1 is MNHEY, CDR2 SMNVEV, per germline (reference sequence). With V trimmed by 4 bases and J by 3 bases, 5 bases remained unmatched.

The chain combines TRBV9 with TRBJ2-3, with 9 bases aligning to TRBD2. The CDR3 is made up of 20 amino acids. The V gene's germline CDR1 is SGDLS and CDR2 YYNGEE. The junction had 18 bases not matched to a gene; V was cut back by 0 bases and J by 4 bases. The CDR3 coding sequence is TGTGCCAGCAGCGTAGCTGAGGTGGCGGGAGGGCCCGGGGGGGCAGATACGCAGTATTTT. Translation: CASSVAEVAGGPGGADTQYF.

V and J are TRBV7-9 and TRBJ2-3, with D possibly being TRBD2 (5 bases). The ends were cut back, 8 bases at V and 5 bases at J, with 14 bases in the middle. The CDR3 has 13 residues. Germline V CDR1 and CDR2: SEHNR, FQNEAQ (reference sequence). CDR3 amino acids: CASLWSAGDTQYF. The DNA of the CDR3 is TGTGCCAGCCTTTGGAGTGCGGGAGATACGCAGTATTTT.

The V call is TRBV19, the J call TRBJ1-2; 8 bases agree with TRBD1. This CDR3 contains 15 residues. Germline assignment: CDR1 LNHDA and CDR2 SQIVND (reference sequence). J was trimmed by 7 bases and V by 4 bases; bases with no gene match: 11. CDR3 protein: CASSTGTGGYTGYTF. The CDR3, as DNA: TGTGCCAGTAGTACCGGGACAGGCGGGTATACTGGCTACACCTTC. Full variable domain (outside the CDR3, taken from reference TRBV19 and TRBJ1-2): DGGITQSPKYLFRKEGQNVTLSCEQNLNHDAMYWYRQDPGQGLRLIYYSQIVNDFQKGDIAEGYSVSREKKESFPLTVTSAQKNPTAFYLCASSTGTGGYTGYTFGSGTRLTVV.

CDR3 loop: CATREQGYGYTF. Written as DNA, the CDR3 is TGTGCCACCAGGGAGCAGGGTTATGGCTACACCTTC. The chain couples TRBV15 to TRBJ1-2; possibly TRBD1 for D (5 bases). This CDR3 has 12 residues. Germline-derived CDR1 and CDR2 are LNHNV and YYDKDF (reference sequence). Between the trimmed V and J ends, which lost 6 bases and 5 bases, there was a span of 10 bases.

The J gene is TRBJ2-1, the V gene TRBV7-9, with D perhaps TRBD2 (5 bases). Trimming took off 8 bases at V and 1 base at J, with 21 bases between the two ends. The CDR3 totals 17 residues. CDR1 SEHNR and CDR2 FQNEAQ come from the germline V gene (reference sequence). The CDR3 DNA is TGTGCCAGCGCCCTATCCCCGGACTCCCATTCCTACAATGAGCAGTTCTTC. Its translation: CASALSPDSHSYNEQFF.

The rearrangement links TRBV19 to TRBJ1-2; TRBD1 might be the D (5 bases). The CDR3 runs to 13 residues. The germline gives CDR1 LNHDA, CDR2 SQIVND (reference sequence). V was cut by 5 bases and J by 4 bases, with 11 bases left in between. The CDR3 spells CASSAREAYGYTF. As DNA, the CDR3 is TGTGCCAGTAGTGCCAGGGAGGCCTATGGCTACACCTTC.

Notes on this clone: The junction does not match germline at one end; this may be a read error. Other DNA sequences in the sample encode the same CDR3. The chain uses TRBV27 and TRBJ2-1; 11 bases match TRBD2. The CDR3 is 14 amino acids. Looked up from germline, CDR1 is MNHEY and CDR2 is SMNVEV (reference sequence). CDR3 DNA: TGTGCCAGCAGCTCGGGACTAGCGGTAGGTGAGCAATTCTTC. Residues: CASSSGLAVGEQFF.

The CDR3 DNA reads as TGTGCCAGCAGCAAACCGACAGGGGAAGGCGCTGAAGCTTTCTTT. Its protein product is CASSKPTGEGAEAFF. The V and J genes are TRBV5-4 and TRBJ1-1; 8 bases fit TRBD1. The length of the CDR3 is 15 residues. Unmatched junction bases numbered 11, after V lost 4 bases and J lost 6 bases. Germline values: CDR1 SGHNT, CDR2 YYREEE (reference sequence).

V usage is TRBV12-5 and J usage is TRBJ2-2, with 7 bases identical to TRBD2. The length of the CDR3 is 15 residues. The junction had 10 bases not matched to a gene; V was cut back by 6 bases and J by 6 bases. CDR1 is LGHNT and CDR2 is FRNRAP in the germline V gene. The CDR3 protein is CASGWGGSAAGELFF. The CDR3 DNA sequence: TGTGCTAGTGGCTGGGGGGGGTCGGCGGCCGGGGAGCTGTTTTTT.